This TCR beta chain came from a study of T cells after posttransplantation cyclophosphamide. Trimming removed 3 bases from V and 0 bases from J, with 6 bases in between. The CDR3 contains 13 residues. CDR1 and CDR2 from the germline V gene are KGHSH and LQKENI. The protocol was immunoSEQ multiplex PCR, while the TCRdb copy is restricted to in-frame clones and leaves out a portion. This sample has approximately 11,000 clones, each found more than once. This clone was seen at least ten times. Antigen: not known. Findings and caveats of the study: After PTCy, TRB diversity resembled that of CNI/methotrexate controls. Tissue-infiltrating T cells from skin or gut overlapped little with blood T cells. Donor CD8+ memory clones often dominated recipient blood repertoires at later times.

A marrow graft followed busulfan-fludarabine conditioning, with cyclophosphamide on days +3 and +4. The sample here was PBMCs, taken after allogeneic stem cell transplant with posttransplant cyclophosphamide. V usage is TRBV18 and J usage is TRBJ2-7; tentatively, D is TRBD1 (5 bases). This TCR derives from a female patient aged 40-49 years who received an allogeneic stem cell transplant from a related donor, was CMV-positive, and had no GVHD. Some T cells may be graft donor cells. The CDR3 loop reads CASSPDTSYEQYF. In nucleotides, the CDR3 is TGTGCCAGCTCACCGGACACCTCCTACGAGCAGTACTTC.